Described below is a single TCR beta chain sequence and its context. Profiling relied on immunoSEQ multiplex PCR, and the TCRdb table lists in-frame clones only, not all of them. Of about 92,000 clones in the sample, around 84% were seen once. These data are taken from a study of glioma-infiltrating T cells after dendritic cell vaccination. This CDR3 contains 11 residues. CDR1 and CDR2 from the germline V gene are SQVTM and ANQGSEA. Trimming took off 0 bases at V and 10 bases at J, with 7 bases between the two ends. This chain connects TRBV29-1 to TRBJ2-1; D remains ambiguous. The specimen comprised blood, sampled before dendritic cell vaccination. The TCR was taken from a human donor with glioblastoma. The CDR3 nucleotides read TGCAGCGTTGAAGATCTACGGGAGCAGTTCTTC. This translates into CSVEDLREQFF.